This TCR beta chain emerged from a study of T cells after yellow fever vaccination. Study at large: Preparation of the low-cell-number fractions used SMART-Seq v4 Ultra Low Input.

General study points: Abundant clonotypes (contaminants from the bulk population) could be present in FACS-sorted repertoires.

TCRdb recomputed calls from the 5' RACE reads with MiXCR, one row per CDR3 protein. The table lists 170,000 or so distinct CDR3 sequences, around 8.5% of them singletons, with about 40% in the top ten. Many counts were recorded for this clonotype. Its antigen is as yet unknown. CDR3 length equals 15 residues. The germline gives CDR1 MDHEN, CDR2 SYDVKM. Trimming shortened V by 5 bases and J by 2 bases, and 13 bases separated the two germline ends. The input for sequencing was CD8+ T cells sorted from PBMCs, taken 45 days after the yellow fever booster vaccination. The sequence was obtained from a man between 18 and 29 years old who received the YFV17D yellow fever vaccine. This sequence joins TRBV28 and TRBJ2-1; weak D call: TRBD1 (5 bases). DNA for the CDR3: TGTGCCAGCAGTCTACTTCCGACAGCCTACAATGAGCAGTTCTTC. Translated: CASSLLPTAYNEQFF.